The 7 T cell receptor beta chains below come from one sample, sequenced in a study of radiation and T cells in renal cell carcinoma. Specified time point: baseline pretreatment blood. As to treatment: 15 Gy SBRT to primary tumor, nephrectomy 4 weeks later. The table came from immunoSEQ multiplex PCR; TCRdb's copy has only in-frame clones and leaves some out. The repertoire holds about 150,000 clones, with roughly 90% as singletons. Sequenced here: blood, sampled from a patient whose treatment included radiotherapy and nephrectomy. Receptors were obtained from a woman in her 70s with renal cell carcinoma.

The J gene is TRBJ1-1, the V gene TRBV2; no firm D call. The germline V and J ends were trimmed by 5 bases and 5 bases, with 21 bases remaining between them. This CDR3 is 16 amino acids long. Per germline, CDR1 SNHLY and CDR2 FYNNEI. The CDR3 spells CASSPPVGVVGTEAFF. The CDR3, as DNA: TGTGCCAGCAGTCCCCCTGTTGGGGTGGTAGGGACTGAAGCTTTCTTT.

The rearrangement uses TRBV4-3 and TRBJ2-2; no clear D gene. This CDR3 contains 16 residues. Between the trimmed V and J ends, which lost 0 bases and 1 base, there was a span of 9 bases. Germline V gene sequence: CDR1 LGHNA, CDR2 YSLEER. The CDR3 region has the DNA TGCGCCAGCAGCCAAGATTTGCGGCGGAACACCGGGGAGCTGTTTTTT. Translation: CASSQDLRRNTGELFF.

The gene calls are TRBV4-3 and TRBJ2-1; perhaps D is TRBD1 or TRBD2 (5 bases each). Germline CDR1 reads LGHNA; CDR2 reads YSLEER. Trimming removed 3 bases from V and 4 bases from J, with 16 bases in between. The CDR3 spans 16 residues. The CDR3 spells CASSHGTPPSYNEQFF. CDR3 sequence (DNA): TGCGCCAGCAGCCACGGGACCCCTCCTTCATACAATGAGCAGTTCTTC.

The chain couples TRBV5-6 to TRBJ2-2; 10 bases agree with TRBD2. The trim removed 4 bases at V and 1 base at J, leaving 7 bases unmatched. Germline CDR1 SGHDT, CDR2 YYEEEE. CDR3 length: 17 residues. CDR3 sequence (DNA): TGTGCCAGCAGCCCATTAGCGGGGGGTTTGAACACCGGGGAGCTGTTTTTT. This sequence encodes CASSPLAGGLNTGELFF.

This chain joins TRBV19 and TRBJ1-5, with 7 bases identical to TRBD1. Germline V lookup: CDR1 LNHDA, CDR2 SQIVND (reference sequence). The CDR3 covers 15 residues. Trimming removed 1 base from V and 3 bases from J; junction bases left unmatched: 3. Here the CDR3 reads CASSIGGTANQPQHF. The CDR3 DNA is TGTGCCAGTAGTATAGGCGGGACAGCCAATCAGCCCCAGCATTTT.

This clone was picked up one time. This rearrangement joins TRBV19 to TRBJ1-5; D uncertain. Germline lookup yields CDR1 LNHDA and CDR2 SQIVND (reference sequence). This CDR3 is built from 15 residues. The V end lost 3 bases, the J end lost 6 bases, and 15 bases lay between the germline ends. The CDR3 nucleotides read TGTGCCAGTAGTATTTCTGGATCGCTTGGTCAGCCCCAGCATTTT. It codes for CASSISGSLGQPQHF.

V usage is TRBV27 and J usage is TRBJ1-5, with 7 bases that match TRBD1. The V and J ends lost 8 bases and 4 bases, in that order; junction bases with no gene match: 11. Germline CDR1 MNHEY, CDR2 SMNVEV (reference sequence). This CDR3 is built from 15 residues. CDR3 bases: TGTGCCAGCGGTACAACAGGGGTTCGGAATCAGCCCCAGCATTTT. Protein: CASGTTGVRNQPQHF.